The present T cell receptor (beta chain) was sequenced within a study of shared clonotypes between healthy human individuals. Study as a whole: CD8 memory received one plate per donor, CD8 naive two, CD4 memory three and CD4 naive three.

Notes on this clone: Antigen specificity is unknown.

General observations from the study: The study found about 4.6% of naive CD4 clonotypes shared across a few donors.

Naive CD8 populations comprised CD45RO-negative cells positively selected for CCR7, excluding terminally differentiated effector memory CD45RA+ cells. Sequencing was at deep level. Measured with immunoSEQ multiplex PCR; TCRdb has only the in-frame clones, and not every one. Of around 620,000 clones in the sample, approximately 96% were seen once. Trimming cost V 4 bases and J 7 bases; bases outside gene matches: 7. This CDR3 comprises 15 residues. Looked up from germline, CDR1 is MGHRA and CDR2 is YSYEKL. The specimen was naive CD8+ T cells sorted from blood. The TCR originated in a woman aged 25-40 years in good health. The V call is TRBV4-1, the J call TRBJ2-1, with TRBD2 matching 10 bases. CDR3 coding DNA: TGCGCCAGCAGCCGAGAGAGCGGGAGGGGAAATGAGCAGTTCTTC. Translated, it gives CASSRESGRGNEQFF.